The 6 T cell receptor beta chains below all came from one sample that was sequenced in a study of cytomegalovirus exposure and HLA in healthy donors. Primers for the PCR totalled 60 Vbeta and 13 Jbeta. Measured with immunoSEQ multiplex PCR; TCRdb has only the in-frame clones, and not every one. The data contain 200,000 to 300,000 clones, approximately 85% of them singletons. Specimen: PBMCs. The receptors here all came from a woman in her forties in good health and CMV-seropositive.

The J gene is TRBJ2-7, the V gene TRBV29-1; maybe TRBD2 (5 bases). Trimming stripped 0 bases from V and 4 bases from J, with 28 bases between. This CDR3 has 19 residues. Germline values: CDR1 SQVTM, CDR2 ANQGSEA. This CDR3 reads CSVEDQALQCERRKYEQYF. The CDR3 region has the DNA TGCAGCGTTGAAGATCAAGCCCTCCAGTGCGAGCGGAGAAAATACGAGCAGTACTTC.

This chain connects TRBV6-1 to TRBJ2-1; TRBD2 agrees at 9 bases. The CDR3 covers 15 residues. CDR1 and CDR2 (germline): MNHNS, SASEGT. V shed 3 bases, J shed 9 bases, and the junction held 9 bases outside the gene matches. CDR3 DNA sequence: TGTGCCAGCAGTGACTTTAGCGGGAGTAATCGTGAGCAGTTCTTC. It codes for CASSDFSGSNREQFF.

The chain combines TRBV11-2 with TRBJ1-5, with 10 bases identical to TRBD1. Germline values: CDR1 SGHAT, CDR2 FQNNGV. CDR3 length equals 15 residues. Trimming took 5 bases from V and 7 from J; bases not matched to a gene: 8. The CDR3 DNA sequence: TGTGCCAGCAGCCCCGACAGGGGGCGAGGACAGCCCCAGCATTTT. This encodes CASSPDRGRGQPQHF.

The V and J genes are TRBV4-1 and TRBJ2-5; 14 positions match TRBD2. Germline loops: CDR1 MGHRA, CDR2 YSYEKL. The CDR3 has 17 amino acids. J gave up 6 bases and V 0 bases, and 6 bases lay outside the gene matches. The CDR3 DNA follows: TGCGCCAGCAGCCAAGATTACGGGACTAGCGGGAGTCAGACCCAGTACTTC. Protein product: CASSQDYGTSGSQTQYF.

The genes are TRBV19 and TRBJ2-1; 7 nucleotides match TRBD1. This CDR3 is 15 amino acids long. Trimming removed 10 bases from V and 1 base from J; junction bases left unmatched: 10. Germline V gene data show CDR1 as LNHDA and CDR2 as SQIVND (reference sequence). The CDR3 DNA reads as TGTGCCACCCTCAGGGACAGAACTTCCTACAATGAGCAGTTCTTC. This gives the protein CATLRDRTSYNEQFF.

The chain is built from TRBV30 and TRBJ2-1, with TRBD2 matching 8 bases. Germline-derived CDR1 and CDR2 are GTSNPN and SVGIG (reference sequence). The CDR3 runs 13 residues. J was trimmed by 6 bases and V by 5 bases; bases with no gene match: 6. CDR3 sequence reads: CAWGLAGPNEQFF. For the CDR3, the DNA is TGTGCCTGGGGTCTAGCGGGCCCCAATGAGCAGTTCTTC.